The 12 T cell receptor beta chains below come from one sample, sequenced in a study of blood T cell repertoires in COVID-19. Profiled with immunoSEQ multiplex PCR; TCRdb holds only in-frame clones, not every one. There are around 100,000 clones in the sample; 70% to 90% occur only once, and 1.5% to 2% lies in the top ten. Material for sequencing was peripheral blood. The receptors originated from a man older than 75 with acute or convalescent COVID-19.

V gene TRBV29-1 combines with J gene TRBJ1-1; the D gene is possibly TRBD1 (5 bases). V dropped 0 bases and J dropped 3 bases, with 8 bases sitting between them. This CDR3 contains 13 residues. Germline V CDR1 and CDR2: SQVTM, ANQGSEA. CDR3: CSVEEQADTEAFF. CDR3 coding DNA: TGCAGCGTTGAAGAACAGGCTGACACTGAAGCTTTCTTT. The complete variable domain, with remaining parts taken from reference TRBV29-1 and TRBJ1-1, reads SAVISQKPSRDICQRGTSLTIQCQVDSQVTMMFWYRQQPGQSLTLIATANQGSEATYESGFVIDKFPISRPNLTFSTLTVSNMSPEDSSIYLCSVEEQADTEAFFGQGTRLTVV.

This clone was observed a single time. This sequence joins TRBV6-5 and TRBJ1-5; 10 bases are shared with TRBD1. The CDR3 is 15 residues long. With V trimmed by 2 bases and J by 6 bases, 4 bases remained unmatched. Germline V gives CDR1 MNHEY, CDR2 SVGAGI. The CDR3 sequence is CASSYRQGASQPQHF. The CDR3 nucleotides read TGTGCCAGCAGTTACCGACAGGGGGCTAGTCAGCCCCAGCATTTT.

The chain is built from TRBV7-2 and TRBJ1-1; D might be TRBD1 (5 bases). Germline CDR1 is SGHTA and CDR2 is FQGNSA. CDR3 length: 14 residues. Trimming removed 5 bases at V and 1 base at J, with 11 bases between. CDR3 in amino acids: CASSAGTANTEAFF. The CDR3 nucleotides are TGTGCCAGCAGCGCGGGGACTGCGAACACTGAAGCTTTCTTT.

The CDR3 spells CASSSQGVYEQYF. CDR3 nucleotide sequence: TGTGCCAGCAGCAGCCAAGGGGTCTACGAGCAGTACTTC. V usage is TRBV25-1 and J usage is TRBJ2-7, with a weak D call TRBD1 (5 bases). The germline gives CDR1 MGHDK, CDR2 SYGVNS. The CDR3 is 13 residues long. V was shortened by 6 bases and J by 3 bases, with 12 bases between the two germline ends.

In this sample, this clone turned up once. The genes are TRBV28 and TRBJ1-2; maybe TRBD1 (6 bases). The CDR3 covers 13 residues. Germline values: CDR1 MDHEN, CDR2 SYDVKM. V lost 6 bases to trimming and J lost 7 bases, with 15 bases between them. CDR3 sequence: CASRPPGGLGYTF. The CDR3 DNA sequence: TGTGCCAGCAGACCCCCCGGGGGGCTTGGCTACACCTTC.

This clone was picked up a small number of times. This sequence joins TRBV9 and TRBJ2-1; 11 bases line up with TRBD2. The germline V gene encodes CDR1 SGDLS and CDR2 YYNGEE. Trimming removed 2 bases from V and 5 bases from J; junction bases left unmatched: 9. The CDR3 runs to 17 residues. CDR3 region: CASSVALLAGGDNEQFF. DNA for the CDR3: TGTGCCAGCAGCGTGGCCCTTCTAGCGGGAGGAGACAATGAGCAGTTCTTC.

The chain combines TRBV6-5 with TRBJ2-5, with a tentative D call TRBD1 (5 bases). The CDR3 spans 13 residues. Between the trimmed V and J ends, which lost 6 bases and 2 bases, there was a span of 10 bases. Germline CDR1 MNHEY, CDR2 SVGAGI. The CDR3 sequence: CASSQDTQETQYF. The CDR3, as DNA: TGTGCCAGCAGCCAGGACACTCAAGAGACCCAGTACTTC.

This chain connects TRBV29-1 to TRBJ1-1, with TRBD1 as a possible D gene (5 bases). The germline gives CDR1 SQVTM, CDR2 ANQGSEA. The CDR3 length is 14 residues. The ends were cut back, 3 bases at V and 8 bases at J, with 19 bases in the middle. The CDR3 region is CSVDGPRAYLEAFF. CDR3 DNA sequence: TGCAGCGTTGACGGCCCCAGGGCATATCTCGAAGCTTTCTTT.

Concerning this clone itself: Additional DNA sequences in this sample encode the identical CDR3. The chain is built from TRBV5-1 and TRBJ1-1; no definite D call. The CDR3 covers 14 residues. Trimming pared 0 bases from V and 1 base from J, leaving 7 bases between. Germline-derived CDR1 and CDR2 are SGHRS and YFSETQ. CDR3 sequence (DNA): TGCGCCAGCAGCTTGGCCGGCGGGAACACTGAAGCTTTCTTT. It is translated as CASSLAGGNTEAFF.

The chain is built from TRBV28 and TRBJ1-2; perhaps TRBD1 as D (5 bases). Germline loops: CDR1 MDHEN, CDR2 SYDVKM. The CDR3 loop spans 14 amino acids. V lost 5 bases and J 0 bases, leaving 10 bases between the germline ends. CDR3 nucleotides: TGTGCCAGCAGTATTCCGACAGCTAACTATGGCTACACCTTC. Residues: CASSIPTANYGYTF.

The J gene is TRBJ1-1, the V gene TRBV9; D is possibly TRBD1 (6 bases). Germline CDR1 SGDLS, CDR2 YYNGEE. This CDR3 has 14 amino acids. V was trimmed by 0 bases and J by 5 bases, leaving 11 bases between them. This CDR3 reads CASSVGQGRTEAFF. The CDR3 DNA sequence: TGTGCCAGCAGCGTAGGGCAGGGGCGAACTGAAGCTTTCTTT.

This sequence joins TRBV28 and TRBJ2-2; 15 nucleotides agree with TRBD2. The junction had 5 bases not matched to a gene; V was cut back by 6 bases and J by 0 bases. Germline lookup yields CDR1 MDHEN and CDR2 SYDVKM. The CDR3 is made up of 18 amino acids. The CDR3 sequence is CASSLGLAGGANTGELFF. The DNA for the CDR3 is TGTGCCAGCAGCCTGGGACTAGCGGGGGGAGCGAACACCGGGGAGCTGTTTTTT.